This TCR beta chain was recorded in a study of T-cell reconstitution after alpha-beta-depleted transplantation in children. The CDR3 spans 12 residues. CDR1 SEHNR and CDR2 FQNEAQ come from the germline V gene (reference sequence). V was cut by 5 bases and J by 4 bases, with 9 bases left in between. Study-wide findings and caveats: T cells produced anew were the main source of T-cell counts and diversity one year after transplant.

Of note for this clonotype: Its antigen is not known.

Using unique molecular identifiers, the investigators prepared the TCRbeta library. From the PCR reads, TCRdb called clonotypes with MiXCR, one entry per CDR3 protein. The sample contains 84,000 or so distinct CDR3 sequences, around 16% of which appear only once. The sample was PBMCs, mostly from graft donor cells, taken 180 days after TCRalphabeta/CD19-depleted stem cell transplant. The clonotype comes from a male patient aged 2-15 years who had a stem cell transplant for acute lymphoblastic leukemia, so the T cells may come from the graft donor. The chain employs TRBV7-9 and TRBJ2-7, with D possibly TRBD1 on 5 matching bases. DNA for the CDR3: TGTGCCAGCAGCACAGACAGTTACGAGCAGTACTTC. It is translated as CASSTDSYEQYF.